These 24 T cell receptor beta chains originate from one sample sequenced in a study of cytotoxic CD8 clonotypes in ibrutinib-treated CLL. Generated by immunoSEQ multiplex PCR, the TCRdb table keeps only in-frame clones and is missing some. The sample has tens of thousands of clones, approximately 54% seen once; the top ten hold more than 20%. The sample in question was PBMCs, obtained at disease progression, from a patient treated with ibrutinib. These receptors all stem from a human donor with chronic lymphocytic leukemia.

This clone was counted between two and nine times. The rearrangement links TRBV2 to TRBJ1-6; D is perhaps TRBD1 (6 bases). V lost 6 bases and J 9 bases, leaving 12 bases between the germline ends. This CDR3 is 13 amino acids long. CDR1 is SNHLY and CDR2 is FYNNEI in the germline V gene. The CDR3 nucleotides read TGTGCCAGCAGGGGGGACATGGGTTCACCCCTCCACTTT. It is translated as CASRGDMGSPLHF.

In its sample, this clone was seen a few times. The chain links TRBV6-1 to TRBJ1-6; D is possibly TRBD1 (5 bases). V was shortened by 1 base and J by 9 bases, with 13 bases between the two germline ends. This CDR3 is 15 amino acids long. Per germline, CDR1 MNHNS and CDR2 SASEGT. CDR3 residues: CASSEVGGRGSPLHF. The CDR3 DNA reads as TGTGCCAGCAGTGAAGTTGGGGGACGGGGTTCACCCCTCCACTTT.

J is TRBJ2-2 and V is TRBV28, with TRBD2 as a possible D gene (6 bases). This CDR3 is 14 amino acids long. V dropped 6 bases and J dropped 3 bases, with 11 bases sitting between them. Germline loops: CDR1 MDHEN, CDR2 SYDVKM. CDR3 nucleotides: TGTGCCAGCAGCCTGCCGGGGGACACCGGGGAGCTGTTTTTT. This gives the protein CASSLPGDTGELFF.

This chain joins TRBV2 and TRBJ1-3; 7 nucleotides match TRBD1. The CDR3 runs to 13 residues. Trimming at V came to 5 bases and at J to 3 bases, leaving 1 base not matched to a gene. The V gene's germline CDR1 is SNHLY and CDR2 FYNNEI. The CDR3 region is CASSSGGGNTIYF. The CDR3 region has the DNA TGTGCCAGCAGTTCAGGGGGTGGAAACACCATATATTTT.

This clone was observed a handful of times. The chain combines TRBV5-4 with TRBJ2-7, with D uncertain. The CDR3 length is 13 residues. The V end was cut by 0 bases, the J end by 0 bases, with 4 bases between. The germline CDR1 and CDR2 sequences are SGHNT and YYREEE (reference sequence). The CDR3 DNA sequence: TGTGCCAGCAGCTTGGACGCCTCCTACGAGCAGTACTTC. Translating gives CASSLDASYEQYF.

This chain uses TRBV19 with TRBJ1-2; D remains unclear. V lost 0 bases and J 5 bases, leaving 7 bases between the germline ends. Looked up from germline, CDR1 is LNHDA and CDR2 is SQIVND (reference sequence). The CDR3 extends over 13 amino acids. The CDR3 spells CASSIEDRYGYTF. CDR3 sequence (DNA): TGTGCCAGTAGTATAGAGGACCGGTATGGCTACACCTTC.

The gene calls are TRBV7-2 and TRBJ1-2, with TRBD1 as a possible D gene (6 bases). CDR3 length: 14 amino acids. Germline CDR1 is SGHTA and CDR2 is FQGNSA. Trimming cost V 1 base and J 8 bases, with 14 bases left between them. The CDR3 DNA is TGTGCCAGCAGCTTAGTACCAGGGGTCTACGGCTACACCTTC. This codes for CASSLVPGVYGYTF.

V gene TRBV9 combines with J gene TRBJ2-5; a possible D gene is TRBD2 (7 bases). Per germline, CDR1 SGDLS and CDR2 YYNGEE. This CDR3 is 15 amino acids long. V was pared by 5 bases and J by 1 base, with 15 bases between. The CDR3: CASSAGRGFQETQYF. For the CDR3, the DNA is TGTGCCAGCAGTGCGGGGAGGGGGTTCCAAGAGACCCAGTACTTC.

The chain has TRBV11-1 and TRBJ2-5; 11 bases line up with TRBD2. CDR3 length equals 15 residues. The V and J ends lost 5 bases and 5 bases, in that order; junction bases with no gene match: 7. Germline CDR1 reads SGHAT; CDR2 reads FQDESV (reference sequence). CDR3 bases: TGTGCCAGCAGCCTGACTAGCGGGACCCTGGAGACCCAGTACTTC. It is translated as CASSLTSGTLETQYF. Full variable domain (rest looked up from reference TRBV11-1 and TRBJ2-5): EAEVAQSPRYKITEKSQAVAFWCDPISGHATLYWYRQILGQGPELLVQFQDESVVDDSQLPKDRFSAERLKGVDSTLKIQPAELGDSAMYLCASSLTSGTLETQYFGPGTRLLVL.

This clone was counted many times. V is TRBV9 and J is TRBJ1-1; D uncertain. CDR3 length: 13 residues. V gave up 1 base and J gave up 1 base, with 5 bases separating them. CDR1 is SGDLS, CDR2 YYNGEE, per germline. CDR3 amino acids: CASSVSQNTEAFF. The CDR3 coding sequence is TGTGCCAGCAGCGTAAGCCAGAACACTGAAGCTTTCTTT.

The rearrangement joins TRBV7-3 to TRBJ1-3, with a weak D call TRBD1 (5 bases). The CDR3 runs 14 residues. The germline V gene encodes CDR1 SGHTA and CDR2 FQGTGA. With 5 bases removed from V and 4 bases from J, the gap between germline ends came to 12 bases. CDR3 sequence reads: CASSPGTWGNTIYF. The CDR3 nucleotides read TGTGCCAGCAGCCCCGGGACGTGGGGAAACACCATATATTTT.

The gene calls are TRBV2 and TRBJ2-6; the D is unclear. Germline V gives CDR1 SNHLY, CDR2 FYNNEI. This CDR3 is 13 amino acids long. The V and J ends lost 8 bases and 2 bases respectively, with 7 bases between them. The DNA of the CDR3 is TGTGCCAGCCGTCCCCCTGGGGCCAACGTCCTGACTTTC. It encodes CASRPPGANVLTF. Together with reference TRBV2 and TRBJ2-6, the CDR3 gives the full variable domain: EPEVTQTPSHQVTQMGQEVILRCVPISNHLYFYWYRQILGQKVEFLVSFYNNEISEKSEIFDDQFSVERPDGSNFTLKIRSTKLEDSAMYFCASRPPGANVLTFGAGSRLTVL.

The V gene is TRBV5-1, the J gene TRBJ1-2; D unresolved. The CDR3 contains 14 residues. Germline V gives CDR1 SGHRS, CDR2 YFSETQ. V shed 0 bases and J shed 2 bases, with 8 bases lying between them. This chain's CDR3 is CASSLVSVNYGYTF. The DNA for the CDR3 is TGCGCCAGCAGCTTGGTATCGGTAAACTATGGCTACACCTTC.

The chain combines TRBV7-2 with TRBJ2-7; 13 bases line up with TRBD2. Germline V gives CDR1 SGHTA, CDR2 FQGNSA. Losses at the gene ends were 3 bases for V and 4 bases for J; bases not matched to a gene: 0. This CDR3 contains 14 residues. This CDR3 is CASSLTSGRYEQYF. The CDR3 DNA follows: TGTGCCAGCAGCTTGACTAGCGGGAGGTACGAGCAGTACTTC.

This clone was seen just once. The rearrangement joins TRBV6-5 to TRBJ1-5; D unresolved. The CDR3 runs 13 residues. V dropped 3 bases and J dropped 7 bases, with 10 bases sitting between them. CDR1 and CDR2 from the germline V gene are MNHEY and SVGAGI. CDR3 DNA: TGTGCCAGCAGTTATTCCCGTGACCAGCCCCAGCATTTT. This gives the protein CASSYSRDQPQHF.

The chain couples TRBV9 to TRBJ2-3; TRBD2 agrees at 12 bases. The CDR3 is 15 amino acids. CDR1 and CDR2 from the germline V gene are SGDLS and YYNGEE. With V trimmed by 2 bases and J by 6 bases, 4 bases remained unmatched. The CDR3 here is CASSVGTSGRDTQYF. CDR3 DNA sequence: TGTGCCAGCAGCGTCGGGACTAGCGGGCGGGATACGCAGTATTTT. The entire variable domain, with the rest obtained from reference TRBV9 and TRBJ2-3, is as follows: DSGVTQTPKHLITATGQRVTLRCSPRSGDLSVYWYQQSLDQGLQFLIQYYNGEERAKGNILERFSAQQFPDLHSELNLSSLELGDSALYFCASSVGTSGRDTQYFGPGTRLTVL.

The chain employs TRBV11-2 and TRBJ2-1; 11 nucleotides align to TRBD2. There are 13 residues in the CDR3. CDR1 is SGHAT, CDR2 FQNNGV, per germline. The trim removed 5 bases at V and 6 bases at J, leaving 0 bases unmatched. The CDR3 region has the DNA TGTGCCAGCAGCGGGACTAGCGGCAATGAGCAGTTCTTC. Its protein is CASSGTSGNEQFF.

Here the CDR3 DNA reads TGCGCCAGCAGCTTGGACGGGACAGGGGTTAATGAAAAACTGTTTTTT. It is translated as CASSLDGTGVNEKLFF. The rearrangement uses TRBV5-1 and TRBJ1-4; 10 bases are shared with TRBD1. V trimming: 0 bases; J trimming: 4 bases; junction bases outside the gene matches: 3. This CDR3 is 16 amino acids long. CDR1 and CDR2 (germline): SGHRS, YFSETQ.

The V call is TRBV6-1, the J call TRBJ2-1, with TRBD2 matching 7 bases. V trimming: 2 bases; J trimming: 4 bases; junction bases outside the gene matches: 11. CDR3 length: 17 residues. Germline V CDR1 and CDR2: MNHNS, SASEGT. Here the CDR3 reads CASSENLAQAGYNEQFF. The CDR3 region has the DNA TGTGCCAGCAGTGAAAACCTAGCGCAAGCGGGGTACAATGAGCAGTTCTTC.

This clone was seen only a few times. The rearrangement joins TRBV11-3 to TRBJ1-1; D may be TRBD1 (6 bases). Trimming took off 5 bases at V and 0 bases at J, with 10 bases between the two ends. There are 14 residues in the CDR3. The germline V gene encodes CDR1 SGHNT and CDR2 YENEEA. The CDR3 loop reads CASSRDILNTEAFF. The CDR3 coding sequence is TGTGCCAGCAGCCGGGACATATTGAACACTGAAGCTTTCTTT.

This clone was picked up one time. V usage is TRBV27 and J usage is TRBJ2-7; the match to TRBD1 covers 9 bases. Germline V lookup: CDR1 MNHEY, CDR2 SMNVEV (reference sequence). J was trimmed by 4 bases and V by 3 bases; bases with no gene match: 4. CDR3 size: 14 residues. In DNA form, the CDR3 reads TGTGCCAGCAGTTTGGGGACAGGGAGGTACGAGCAGTACTTC. Its protein product is CASSLGTGRYEQYF.

This chain uses TRBV7-9 with TRBJ2-2, with D uncertain. The CDR3 has 13 residues. V lost 2 bases and J 4 bases, leaving 5 bases between the germline ends. Germline V gene sequence: CDR1 SEHNR, CDR2 FQNEAQ (reference sequence). This CDR3 reads CASSLIRTGELFF. In DNA, the CDR3 is TGTGCCAGCAGCTTAATCCGCACCGGGGAGCTGTTTTTT.

This clone came up a few times. Germline is not matched at one junction end, which may reflect a read error. This rearrangement joins TRBV27 to TRBJ2-5; D not certain. The CDR3 loop spans 11 amino acids. Germline CDR1 is MNHEY and CDR2 is SMNVEV (reference sequence). The DNA for the CDR3 is TGTGCCAGCAGTTTACAAGGGACCCAGTACTTC. Translated, it gives CASSLQGTQYF.

The J gene is TRBJ2-7, the V gene TRBV28, with D possibly matching TRBD1 (6 bases). The CDR3 is 14 amino acids. In germline, CDR1 is MDHEN, CDR2 SYDVKM. The V and J ends lost 6 bases and 1 base respectively, with 13 bases between them. The CDR3 bases are TGTGCCAGCAGCCTAGGACAGTTATCCTACGAGCAGTACTTC. Protein sequence: CASSLGQLSYEQYF. The whole variable domain, filled in from reference TRBV28 and TRBJ2-7, reads DVKVTQSSRYLVKRTGEKVFLECVQDMDHENMFWYRQDPGLGLRLIYFSYDVKMKEKGDIPEGYSVSREKKERFSLILESASTNQTSMYLCASSLGQLSYEQYFGPGTRLTVT.